Below, 20 T cell receptor beta chains from the same sample are listed, as sequenced in a study of response to subunit inactivated influenza vaccine. MiXCR was run by TCRdb on the RT-PCR reads, yielding one entry per CDR3 protein. The sample lists 500,000 to 600,000 distinct CDR3 sequences; approximately 15% were seen once. Sample: CD4+ T cells sorted from PBMCs, taken less than 30 months after vaccination. These receptors originate from a man aged 50 to 69 who received an inactivated influenza vaccine.

The chain links TRBV5-1 to TRBJ2-7; D gene uncertain. The CDR3 consists of 12 residues. With 3 bases removed from V and 6 bases from J, the gap between germline ends came to 10 bases. The germline gives CDR1 SGHRS, CDR2 YFSETQ. The CDR3 region is CASSSSWGEQYF. The DNA for the CDR3 is TGCGCCAGCAGCTCATCCTGGGGCGAGCAGTACTTC.

This clonotype occurred a few times. The J gene is TRBJ1-5, the V gene TRBV11-2; possibly TRBD1 for D (5 bases). V gave up 0 bases and J gave up 7 bases, with 10 bases separating them. The germline CDR1 and CDR2 sequences are SGHAT and FQNNGV. CDR3 size: 14 residues. The CDR3 nucleotides read TGTGCCAGCAGCTTAGATGGGGCAGGACAGCCCCAGCATTTT. Translating gives CASSLDGAGQPQHF.

This clonotype has only a few counts. This chain joins TRBV10-2 and TRBJ2-2, with 7 nucleotides matching TRBD1. V shed 4 bases, J shed 0 bases, and the junction held 2 bases outside the gene matches. CDR1 and CDR2 (germline): WSHSY, SAAADI. CDR3 length equals 15 residues. CDR3 protein: CASSGDSSNTGELFF. For the CDR3, the DNA is TGCGCCAGCAGTGGGGACAGCTCGAACACCGGGGAGCTGTTTTTT.

The J gene is TRBJ2-1, the V gene TRBV7-3, with D tentatively TRBD2 (6 bases). The CDR3 is 13 amino acids. The germline V gene has CDR1 SGHTA and CDR2 FQGTGA. V was cut by 6 bases and J by 9 bases, with 15 bases left in between. CDR3 sequence (DNA): TGTGCCAGCAGGGAAACCCGGGAGAGTGAGCAGTTCTTC. Protein: CASRETRESEQFF. Full variable domain (remainder filled in from reference TRBV7-3 and TRBJ2-1): GAGVSQTPSNKVTEKGKYVELRCDPISGHTALYWYRQSLGQGPEFLIYFQGTGAADDSGLPNDRFFAVRPEGSVSTLKIQRTERGDSAVYLCASRETRESEQFFGPGTRLTVL.

On this clonotype itself: Lacking the conserved final phenylalanine or tryptophan, this CDR3 likely reflects a read error. The rearrangement uses TRBV20-1 and TRBJ2-5, with no clear D. V lost 8 bases and J lost 7, with 20 bases in between. This CDR3 region has 13 residues. Germline CDR1 reads DFQATT; CDR2 reads SNEGSKA (reference sequence). The CDR3 loop is CSTSVVAAWTQYS. The CDR3 coding sequence is TGCAGTACTTCTGTGGTGGCCGCCTGGACCCAGTACTCC.

The table lists this clonotype with a few counts. This sequence joins TRBV6-6 and TRBJ2-7; D might be TRBD1 (6 bases). CDR3 size: 12 residues. Trimming stripped 6 bases from V and 2 bases from J, with 8 bases between. Germline-derived CDR1 and CDR2 are MNHNY and SVGAGI (reference sequence). The CDR3 sequence is CASRDSPYEQYF. CDR3 DNA: TGTGCCAGCAGGGACAGCCCCTACGAGCAGTACTTC.

This clonotype is a singleton in its sample. A read error may explain this, as a much larger clone is one base away. As DNA, the CDR3 is TGCAGTGACATAACAGGATCAGAGACCCAGTACTTC. This encodes CSDITGSETQYF. The chain uses TRBV20-1 and TRBJ2-5, with a tentative D call TRBD1 (5 bases). This CDR3 has 12 amino acids. V was pared by 7 bases and J by 4 bases, with 13 bases between. CDR1 DFQATT and CDR2 SNEGSKA come from the germline V gene (reference sequence).

In this sample, this clonotype turned up a few times. The CDR3 here is CASSLEEGLHEQFF. The CDR3 DNA reads as TGTGCCAGCAGCTTAGAGGAGGGACTCCATGAGCAGTTCTTC. This chain links TRBV7-6 with TRBJ2-1; D is possibly TRBD2 (6 bases). V was cut by 1 base and J by 8 bases, with 12 bases left in between. From germline, CDR1 is SGHVS and CDR2 FNYEAQ. CDR3 length equals 14 residues. Together with reference TRBV7-6 and TRBJ2-1, the CDR3 gives the full variable domain: GAGVSQSPRYKVTKRGQDVALRCDPISGHVSLYWYRQALGQGPEFLTYFNYEAQQDKSGLPNDRFSAERPEGSISTLTIQRTEQRDSAMYRCASSLEEGLHEQFFGPGTRLTVL.

V and J are TRBV12-3 or TRBV12-4 and TRBJ2-1; TRBD1 or TRBD2 may be the D gene (5 bases each). The V end lost 4 bases, the J end lost 15 bases, and 16 bases lay between the germline ends. The CDR3 runs 12 residues. CDR3 region: CASSWTAGTSFF. In DNA form, the CDR3 reads TGTGCCAGCAGTTGGACGGCCGGGACCTCGTTCTTC.

The chain links TRBV5-1 to TRBJ2-1; TRBD2 matches at 7 bases. The CDR3 has 16 residues. The V and J ends lost 0 bases and 10 bases, in that order; junction bases with no gene match: 13. Germline V gene lookup returns CDR1 SGHRS and CDR2 YFSETQ. The chain's CDR3 is CASSLGGSGLVREQFF. The CDR3, as DNA: TGCGCCAGCAGCTTGGGCGGGAGCGGGCTTGTAAGAGAGCAGTTCTTC.

V is TRBV9 and J is TRBJ1-4; D perhaps matches TRBD1 (6 bases). The CDR3 has 14 amino acids. Germline V gene sequence: CDR1 SGDLS, CDR2 YYNGEE. The germline V and J ends were trimmed by 2 bases and 6 bases, with 11 bases remaining between them. The CDR3 DNA follows: TGTGCCAGCAGCGTGGCACAGGGAGATGAAAAACTGTTTTTT. Translating gives CASSVAQGDEKLFF.

The sample holds many counts of this clonotype. V and J are TRBV7-3 and TRBJ1-1, with 8 bases matching TRBD1. This CDR3 region has 12 residues. The germline gives CDR1 SGHTA, CDR2 FQGTGA. V shed 5 bases and J 9 bases; nucleotides not matched to a gene: 5. The CDR3 region is CASSQPGGKAFF. The CDR3 DNA reads TGTGCCAGCAGCCAACCAGGGGGCAAAGCTTTCTTT.

This chain uses TRBV18 with TRBJ2-1, with D possibly being TRBD2 (6 bases). The CDR3 runs to 16 residues. Germline V gives CDR1 KGHSH, CDR2 LQKENI. V shed 11 bases and J shed 0 bases, with 20 bases lying between them. DNA for the CDR3: TGTGCCGGAGGGGTGGTGAGGCAGAACTCCTACAATGAGCAGTTCTTC. Amino acid sequence: CAGGVVRQNSYNEQFF.

This clonotype occurred a few times. The chain employs TRBV20-1 and TRBJ2-1, with 8 positions matching TRBD1. V was clipped by 0 bases and J by 8 bases; unmatched bases: 9. Germline CDR1 reads DFQATT; CDR2 reads SNEGSKA (reference sequence). The CDR3 is 15 residues long. This CDR3 is CSARDSDRVGDEQFF. DNA of the CDR3: TGCAGTGCTAGAGACTCGGACAGGGTAGGCGATGAGCAGTTCTTC.

The chain couples TRBV20-1 to TRBJ2-1, with 10 bases identical to TRBD2. This CDR3 has 15 amino acids. Germline CDR1 is DFQATT and CDR2 is SNEGSKA (reference sequence). Trimming cost V 6 bases and J 4 bases; bases outside gene matches: 9. The CDR3 here is CSAPLGLAAYNEQFF. As DNA, the CDR3 is TGCAGTGCCCCGCTCGGACTAGCGGCGTACAATGAGCAGTTCTTC.

This clonotype was observed a handful of times. The J gene is TRBJ2-1, the V gene TRBV20-1; tentative D call: TRBD2 (6 bases). Germline V lookup: CDR1 DFQATT, CDR2 SNEGSKA (reference sequence). The length of the CDR3 is 16 residues. Deletions cut 2 bases from V and 0 bases from J, with 14 bases between. This chain's CDR3 is CSARTIGTGSYNEQFF. DNA for the CDR3: TGCAGTGCTAGAACTATTGGGACTGGCTCCTACAATGAGCAGTTCTTC.

This clonotype turned up a few times. As DNA, the CDR3 is TGTGCCAGCAGCCAAGAGTGGGGGCGTCAGCCCCAGCATTTT. This codes for CASSQEWGRQPQHF. The chain carries TRBV4-2 and TRBJ1-5, with D possibly matching TRBD1 (6 bases). Deletions cut 0 bases from V and 6 bases from J, with 9 bases between. This CDR3 comprises 14 residues. In germline, CDR1 is LGHNA, CDR2 YNFKEQ.

As concerns this clonotype: At one of its ends the junction is not consistent with the germline gene, which may arise from a read error. CDR3: CAGSRTGDPGTDTQYF. CDR3 bases: TGTGCCGGCTCAAGGACAGGGGATCCTGGCACAGATACGCAGTATTTT. The V call is TRBV18, the J call TRBJ2-3; 9 positions match TRBD1. Germline V gives CDR1 KGHSH, CDR2 LQKENI. The CDR3 loop spans 16 amino acids.

This clonotype was picked up many times. The chain links TRBV18 to TRBJ2-3, with 7 bases fitting TRBD1. J was trimmed by 4 bases and V by 6 bases; bases with no gene match: 7. The germline V gene has CDR1 KGHSH and CDR2 LQKENI. The CDR3 runs to 14 residues. The CDR3, as DNA: TGTGCCAGCTCCCGCAACAGGGGACCAGATACGCAGTATTTT. Translation: CASSRNRGPDTQYF.

This clonotype appeared a few times. This chain connects TRBV4-3 to TRBJ1-4, with D unresolved. Germline V lookup: CDR1 LGHNA, CDR2 YSLEER. Trimming took 4 bases from V and 3 from J, leaving 15 bases between them. The CDR3 has 16 amino acids. The CDR3 protein is CASSLRTRGSNEKLFF. CDR3 nucleotide sequence: TGCGCCAGCAGCCTCCGAACCCGTGGATCTAATGAAAAACTGTTTTTT.